This T cell receptor (beta chain) was captured by sequencing in a study of T cells after yellow fever vaccination. Study-wide background: Researchers used SMART-Seq v4 Ultra Low Input to prepare fractions that had low cell numbers. Findings and caveats of the study: Detected again after the booster were most primary-vaccination clones, at approximately 96% CD4 and approximately 90% CD8. It was a weaker secondary response, yet one that peaked faster, at day 5 versus 15.

The CDR3 has 12 residues. V lost 2 bases, J lost 5 bases, and 9 bases lay in between. The germline CDR1 and CDR2 sequences are SQVTM and ANQGSEA. Points on this clonotype: The antigen remains undetermined.

A universal primer site and UMIs were added as TCR cDNA was made by 5'RACE template switching. From the 5' RACE reads, TCRdb called clonotypes with MiXCR, one entry per CDR3 protein. The repertoire holds around 120,000 distinct CDR3 sequences, with 12% to 15% as singletons. Sequencing was performed on CD8+ T cells sorted from PBMCs, taken 5 days after the yellow fever booster vaccination. The chain links TRBV29-1 to TRBJ2-5; D gene ambiguous. The receptor was derived from a man between 18 and 35 years old who received the YFV17D yellow fever vaccine. The CDR3 sequence is CSVEKGQETQYF. CDR3 bases: TGCAGCGTTGAAAAAGGGCAGGAGACCCAGTACTTC.